Each of the 11 T cell receptor beta chains below was sequenced from the same sample in a study of cytomegalovirus exposure and HLA in healthy donors. Primers for the PCR totalled 60 Vbeta and 13 Jbeta. Profiling relied on immunoSEQ multiplex PCR, and the TCRdb table lists in-frame clones only, not all of them. This specimen shows about 110,000 clones; the ten leading clones hold roughly 3.6%. The source material was PBMCs. These receptors came from a man aged 25-45 years in good health and CMV-seronegative.

V and J are TRBV2 and TRBJ2-1, with D maybe TRBD2 (7 bases). From germline, CDR1 is SNHLY and CDR2 FYNNEI. Trimming pared 4 bases from V and 7 bases from J, leaving 14 bases between. This CDR3 is built from 14 residues. The CDR3 coding sequence is TGTGCCAGCAGTGCGGCGGGGGCGGGGAATGAGCAGTTCTTC. Its translation: CASSAAGAGNEQFF.

This chain uses TRBV5-5 with TRBJ2-5; possibly TRBD2 for D (6 bases). The germline V and J ends were trimmed by 2 bases and 3 bases, with 8 bases remaining between them. The CDR3 extends over 13 amino acids. CDR1 and CDR2 from the germline V gene are SGHKS and YYEKEE (reference sequence). The DNA for the CDR3 is TGTGCCAGCAGCTTTTCGGGGGAAGAGACCCAGTACTTC. Translating it yields CASSFSGEETQYF. Full variable domain (outside the CDR3, taken from reference TRBV5-5 and TRBJ2-5): DAGVTQSPTHLIKTRGQQVTLRCSPISGHKSVSWYQQVLGQGPQFIFQYYEKEERGRGNFPDRFSARQFPNYSSELNVNALLLGDSALYLCASSFSGEETQYFGPGTRLLVL.

The chain has TRBV5-1 and TRBJ2-7, with D perhaps TRBD1 (6 bases). The germline V and J ends were trimmed by 0 bases and 3 bases, with 10 bases remaining between them. The CDR3 covers 14 residues. Germline V CDR1 and CDR2: SGHRS, YFSETQ. The CDR3 region is CASSLGQEIYEQYF. The CDR3 DNA follows: TGCGCCAGCAGCTTGGGACAGGAGATCTACGAGCAGTACTTC.

The chain combines TRBV27 with TRBJ2-1, with 9 bases that match TRBD2. CDR3 length: 15 residues. The V gene's germline CDR1 is MNHEY and CDR2 SMNVEV (reference sequence). V gave up 4 bases and J gave up 0 bases; unmatched junction bases: 1. The CDR3 DNA sequence: TGTGCCAGCAGTTCTAGCGGGGACTCCTACAATGAGCAGTTCTTC. Translating gives CASSSSGDSYNEQFF.

V usage is TRBV27 and J usage is TRBJ2-5, with D possibly TRBD1 on 5 matching bases. Near its end, the DNA agrees better with TRBJ2-7, so the J call may be wrong. The germline V gene encodes CDR1 MNHEY and CDR2 SMNVEV (reference sequence). This CDR3 spans 13 amino acids. CDR3 coding DNA: TGTGCCAGCAGTCTAGGGGATTTCCACGAGCAGTACTTC. It is translated as CASSLGDFHEQYF.

The chain recombines TRBV10-3 with TRBJ1-1; maybe TRBD1 (6 bases). The V end was cut by 3 bases, the J end by 1 base, with 12 bases between. The CDR3 spans 15 residues. Per the germline V gene, CDR1 is ENHRY and CDR2 is SYGVKD. The CDR3 loop is CAISDLGRGNTEAFF. CDR3 bases: TGTGCCATCAGTGACCTAGGCAGGGGGAACACTGAAGCTTTCTTT.

J is TRBJ1-4 and V is TRBV5-1; D remains unclear. The CDR3 covers 14 residues. V was clipped by 9 bases and J by 8 bases, with 20 bases between them. Germline V gene data show CDR1 as SGHRS and CDR2 as YFSETQ. CDR3 loop: CAIPPGIRGEKLFF. Written as DNA, the CDR3 is TGCGCCATCCCCCCCGGGATCAGAGGAGAAAAACTGTTTTTT.

The chain employs TRBV18 and TRBJ2-5; possibly TRBD2 for D (5 bases). The ends were cut back, 2 bases at V and 4 bases at J, with 11 bases in the middle. Germline CDR1 and CDR2: KGHSH and LQKENI. This CDR3 region has 14 residues. In nucleotides, the CDR3 is TGTGCCAGCTCACCAGGGGAGAGCGGAGAGACCCAGTACTTC. Its protein product is CASSPGESGETQYF.

CDR3 nucleotides: TGTGCCAGCTCACCACCCCTAGCGGGGGGGATTAACAATGAGCAGTTCTTC. Its translation is CASSPPLAGGINNEQFF. The V call is TRBV18, the J call TRBJ2-1, with 12 bases fitting TRBD2. Germline CDR1 is KGHSH and CDR2 is LQKENI. This CDR3 comprises 17 residues. V shed 0 bases and J 5 bases; nucleotides not matched to a gene: 5.

V usage is TRBV7-2 and J usage is TRBJ2-3; D ambiguous. CDR3 length: 13 amino acids. The germline V gene has CDR1 SGHTA and CDR2 FQGNSA. V was cut by 5 bases and J by 4 bases, with 10 bases left in between. CDR3 in DNA: TGTGCCAGCAGCCCCCAGAGCGCAGATACGCAGTATTTT. Protein: CASSPQSADTQYF.

The genes are TRBV7-7 and TRBJ2-2, with 8 positions matching TRBD1. The J segment lost 3 bases and the V segment lost 5 bases, leaving 5 bases of the junction unmatched. This CDR3 spans 15 amino acids. Germline-derived CDR1 and CDR2 are SSHAT and FNYEAQ (reference sequence). In DNA, the CDR3 is TGTGCCAGCAGCCCGGACAGGGTCGACACCGGGGAGCTGTTTTTT. This encodes CASSPDRVDTGELFF. Full variable domain (remainder filled in from reference TRBV7-7 and TRBJ2-2): GAGVSQSPRYKVTKRGQDVTLRCDPISSHATLYWYQQALGQGPEFLTYFNYEAQPDKSGLPSDRFSAERPEGSISTLTIQRTEQRDSAMYRCASSPDRVDTGELFFGEGSRLTVL.